This TCR beta chain was obtained from a study of control samples from healthy donors and cancer patients. V lost 5 bases and J lost 1, with 14 bases in between. In germline, CDR1 is LNHDA, CDR2 SQIVND (reference sequence). The CDR3 sequence is 15 residues long. Method: immunoSEQ multiplex PCR; TCRdb's copy keeps in-frame clones and lacks some. The repertoire has roughly 130,000 clones, about 92% of them found once; the top ten carry 1.7%. This sequence joins TRBV19 and TRBJ1-1; D is possibly TRBD1 (6 bases). The sequencing input was PBMCs. This receptor was taken from a man between 45 and 60 years old with head and neck cancer. The CDR3 here is CASSHGQTRNTEAFF. The DNA for the CDR3 is TGTGCCAGTAGTCACGGACAGACCCGGAACACTGAAGCTTTCTTT.